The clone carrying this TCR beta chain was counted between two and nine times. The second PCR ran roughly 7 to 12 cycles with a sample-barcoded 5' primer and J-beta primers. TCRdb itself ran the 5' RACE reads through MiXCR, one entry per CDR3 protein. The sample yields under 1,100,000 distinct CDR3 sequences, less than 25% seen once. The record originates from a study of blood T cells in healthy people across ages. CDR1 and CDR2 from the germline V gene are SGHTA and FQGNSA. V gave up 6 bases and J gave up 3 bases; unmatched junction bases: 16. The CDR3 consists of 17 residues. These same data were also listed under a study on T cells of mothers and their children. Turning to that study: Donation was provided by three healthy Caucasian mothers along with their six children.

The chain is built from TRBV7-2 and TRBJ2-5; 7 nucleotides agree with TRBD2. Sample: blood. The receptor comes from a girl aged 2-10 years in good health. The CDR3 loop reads CASSPVRGVPGKETQYF. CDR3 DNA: TGTGCCAGCAGTCCAGTCCGGGGGGTTCCTGGGAAAGAGACCCAGTACTTC.